The subject of this entry is one TCR beta chain. The antigen remains undetermined. This sample was taken from a study of beta chain features in type 1 diabetes. Study-wide results and limits: The study found moderately but significantly shorter TCRB CDR3s in all four CD4+ subsets of Type 1 diabetes patients.

The CDR3 runs 14 residues. Trimming shortened V by 0 bases and J by 2 bases, and 8 bases separated the two germline ends. CDR1 and CDR2 (germline): SGHRS, YFSETQ. Expressed TCRB transcripts were sequenced after all isolated RNA was converted to cDNA. The data were produced by immunoSEQ multiplex PCR, yet TCRdb's version contains in-frame clones alone and is incomplete. Among around 40,000 clones, roughly 70% were seen once, and the ten largest hold roughly 2.2%. The clonotype originates from a woman younger than 35 with type 1 diabetes. The chain joins TRBV5-1 to TRBJ1-2; a possible D gene is TRBD1 (5 bases). Sequenced: Tregs from blood. The DNA for the CDR3 is TGCGCCAGCAGCTTGGTTCCAGGGAACTATGGCTACACCTTC. Translated, it gives CASSLVPGNYGYTF.